Listed here are 18 T cell receptor beta chains from one sample, sequenced in a study of cytomegalovirus exposure and HLA in healthy donors. PCR involved 60 Vbeta and 13 Jbeta primers. Generated by immunoSEQ multiplex PCR, the TCRdb table keeps only in-frame clones and is missing some. Here the sample spans around 180,000 clones, approximately 78% being singletons. Sequencing input: PBMCs. The receptors stem from a male donor in good health and CMV-seronegative.

The rearrangement links TRBV7-8 to TRBJ2-5; 7 bases match TRBD1. The CDR3 is 13 residues long. CDR1 and CDR2 from the germline V gene are SGHVS and FQNEAQ. Trimming cost V 3 bases and J 2 bases; bases outside gene matches: 0. CDR3 coding DNA: TGTGCCAGCAGCTTGGGACAGCAAGAGACCCAGTACTTC. Protein product: CASSLGQQETQYF.

V is TRBV5-6 and J is TRBJ2-7, with 8 bases that match TRBD2. Trimming cost V 0 bases and J 2 bases; bases outside gene matches: 7. The CDR3 length is 16 residues. CDR1 is SGHDT, CDR2 YYEEEE, per germline. CDR3 DNA: TGTGCCAGCAGCTTGGCCGGGGGGGCCGGCACCTACGAGCAGTACTTC. Protein: CASSLAGGAGTYEQYF.

In its sample, this clone was seen a few times. The V gene is TRBV6-5, the J gene TRBJ2-7, with D tentatively TRBD2 (5 bases). V shed 6 bases and J shed 3 bases, with 9 bases lying between them. The CDR3 has 12 residues. CDR1 and CDR2 (germline): MNHEY, SVGAGI. The DNA for the CDR3 is TGTGCCAGCAGCCTGGACTTCTACGAGCAGTACTTC. It is translated as CASSLDFYEQYF.

The rearrangement joins TRBV5-1 to TRBJ2-1; TRBD2 agrees at 12 bases. CDR1 is SGHRS, CDR2 YFSETQ, per germline. This CDR3 contains 20 residues. V lost 4 bases, J lost 0 bases, and 14 bases stayed unmatched. CDR3 amino acids: CASSLPSGTSGFSSYNEQFF. The DNA of the CDR3 is TGCGCCAGCAGCCTGCCCTCCGGGACTAGCGGGTTTAGCTCCTACAATGAGCAGTTCTTC.

The chain has TRBV29-1 and TRBJ1-1; D not certain. Germline V CDR1 and CDR2: SQVTM, ANQGSEA. This CDR3 spans 12 amino acids. V shed 4 bases and J shed 4 bases, with 10 bases lying between them. For the CDR3, the DNA is TGCAGCGTTGGGGGAGGTCGCACTGAAGCTTTCTTT. Protein sequence: CSVGGGRTEAFF.

The chain is built from TRBV7-3 and TRBJ2-3, with TRBD2 matching 10 bases. The CDR3 sequence is 15 residues long. Germline V gene sequence: CDR1 SGHTA, CDR2 FQGTGA. V lost 5 bases to trimming and J lost 4 bases; unmatched junction nucleotides: 6. The CDR3 nucleotides read TGTGCCAGCAGCCCCCGCAGCGGGGGGGCAGATACGCAGTATTTT. Encoded protein: CASSPRSGGADTQYF.

The V and J genes are TRBV19 and TRBJ1-1, with 9 bases aligning to TRBD1. The CDR3 consists of 14 residues. CDR1 and CDR2 (germline): LNHDA, SQIVND (reference sequence). Trimming removed 6 bases from V and 4 bases from J; junction bases left unmatched: 6. In DNA, the CDR3 is TGTGCCAGTAGACCCCGGGACAGGGTCACTGAAGCTTTCTTT. Protein product: CASRPRDRVTEAFF.

The gene calls are TRBV10-2 and TRBJ2-1, with TRBD1 matching 7 bases. Losses at the gene ends were 7 bases for V and 4 bases for J; bases not matched to a gene: 13. Per germline, CDR1 WSHSY and CDR2 SAAADI. CDR3 length: 16 residues. DNA of the CDR3: TGCGCCAGCATACAGGGGCCTCCCATTACATACAATGAGCAGTTCTTC. Its protein product is CASIQGPPITYNEQFF.

The chain combines TRBV30 with TRBJ1-1; D gene ambiguous. CDR3 length: 11 amino acids. Germline V gives CDR1 GTSNPN, CDR2 SVGIG (reference sequence). Deletions cut 8 bases from V and 2 bases from J, with 9 bases between. The CDR3 DNA is TGTGCCGCGGGTAGAAACACTGAAGCTTTCTTT. Its translation: CAAGRNTEAFF.

V and J are TRBV7-2 and TRBJ1-2, with D perhaps TRBD1 (6 bases). The CDR3 has 14 amino acids. Germline-derived CDR1 and CDR2 are SGHTA and FQGNSA. With 5 bases removed from V and 4 bases from J, the gap between germline ends came to 14 bases. CDR3 region: CASSTLGGAYGYTF. CDR3 coding DNA: TGTGCCAGCAGCACCCTGGGGGGGGCCTATGGCTACACCTTC.

This clone appeared a single time. V and J are TRBV2 and TRBJ1-5; no definite D call. Germline V CDR1 and CDR2: SNHLY, FYNNEI. The CDR3 loop spans 16 amino acids. The V end lost 6 bases, the J end lost 3 bases, and 18 bases lay between the germline ends. CDR3 protein: CASSVEDPRNNQPQHF. CDR3 DNA sequence: TGTGCCAGCAGCGTGGAGGATCCGCGAAACAATCAGCCCCAGCATTTT.

The chain recombines TRBV9 with TRBJ2-6, with 10 bases lining up with TRBD2. CDR1 is SGDLS, CDR2 YYNGEE, per germline. With 4 bases clipped from V and 4 bases from J, the junction kept 11 bases outside the gene matches. The CDR3 has 18 amino acids. CDR3 in amino acids: CASSTRTSGVSGANVLTF. Here the CDR3 DNA reads TGTGCCAGCAGCACCCGGACTAGCGGAGTGTCCGGGGCCAACGTCCTGACTTTC.

This clone was detected a few times. The rearrangement links TRBV6-1 to TRBJ1-2, with D uncertain. The germline V gene has CDR1 MNHNS and CDR2 SASEGT. This CDR3 region has 11 residues. Trimming took off 3 bases at V and 6 bases at J, with 5 bases between the two ends. This CDR3 is CASSELHGYTF. The CDR3 DNA is TGTGCCAGCAGTGAGCTACATGGCTACACCTTC.

This clone was detected once. The chain uses TRBV19 and TRBJ2-5; maybe TRBD2 (6 bases). Germline values: CDR1 LNHDA, CDR2 SQIVND (reference sequence). This CDR3 has 17 amino acids. Between the trimmed V and J ends, which lost 5 bases and 2 bases, there was a span of 21 bases. The CDR3 loop is CASSLGGLAATQETQYF. The DNA of the CDR3 is TGTGCCAGTAGTTTAGGCGGGTTAGCGGCAACTCAAGAGACCCAGTACTTC.

This clone occurred a few times. The chain recombines TRBV6-1 with TRBJ2-1, with TRBD2 as a possible D gene (6 bases). Trimming removed 3 bases at V and 7 bases at J, with 19 bases between. Germline-derived CDR1 and CDR2 are MNHNS and SASEGT. The CDR3 runs 16 residues. The CDR3 nucleotides are TGTGCCAGCAGTGAGCGCCCCCTGCTAGCGAGGAATGAGCAGTTCTTC. As protein: CASSERPLLARNEQFF.

This chain joins TRBV15 and TRBJ1-5; D is perhaps TRBD1 (6 bases). Looked up from germline, CDR1 is LNHNV and CDR2 is YYDKDF (reference sequence). The CDR3 contains 15 residues. V was pared by 1 base and J by 2 bases, with 9 bases between. CDR3 sequence: CATSRVGGGNQPQHF. The CDR3 region has the DNA TGTGCCACCAGCAGAGTAGGGGGGGGCAATCAGCCCCAGCATTTT.

In its sample, this clone was seen a few times. This chain uses TRBV19 with TRBJ2-6; 8 bases map to TRBD2. V lost 3 bases to trimming and J lost 2 bases; unmatched junction nucleotides: 9. This CDR3 is 18 amino acids long. From germline, CDR1 is LNHDA and CDR2 SQIVND (reference sequence). The chain's CDR3 is CASSMIRGGYTGANVLTF. In nucleotides, the CDR3 is TGTGCCAGTAGTATGATCCGGGGGGGGTATACTGGGGCCAACGTCCTGACTTTC.

This chain links TRBV19 with TRBJ1-2; 7 bases align to TRBD1. The germline gives CDR1 LNHDA, CDR2 SQIVND (reference sequence). The CDR3 has 16 residues. V shed 4 bases and J 4 bases; nucleotides not matched to a gene: 12. The CDR3 protein is CASSSSQGTALYGYTF. CDR3 nucleotide sequence: TGTGCCAGTAGTAGTTCACAGGGGACGGCCCTCTATGGCTACACCTTC.